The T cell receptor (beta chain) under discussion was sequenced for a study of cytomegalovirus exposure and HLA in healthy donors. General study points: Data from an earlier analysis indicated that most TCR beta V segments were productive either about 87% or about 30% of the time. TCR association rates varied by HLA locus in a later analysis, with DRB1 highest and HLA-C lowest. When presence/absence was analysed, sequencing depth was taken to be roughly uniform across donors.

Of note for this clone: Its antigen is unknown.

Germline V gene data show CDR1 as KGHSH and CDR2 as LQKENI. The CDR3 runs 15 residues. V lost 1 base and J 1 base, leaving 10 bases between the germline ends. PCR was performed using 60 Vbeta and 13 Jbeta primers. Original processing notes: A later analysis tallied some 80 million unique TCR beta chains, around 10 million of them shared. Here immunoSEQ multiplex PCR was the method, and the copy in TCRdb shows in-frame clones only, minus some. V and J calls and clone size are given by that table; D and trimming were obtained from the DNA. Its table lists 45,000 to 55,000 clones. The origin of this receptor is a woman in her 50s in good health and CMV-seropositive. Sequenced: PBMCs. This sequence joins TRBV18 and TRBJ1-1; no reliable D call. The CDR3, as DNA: TGTGCCAGCTCACCACAGGGAGGAGGGAACACTGAAGCTTTCTTT. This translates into CASSPQGGGNTEAFF.